The 9 T cell receptor beta chains below all came from one sample that was sequenced in a study of blood T cell repertoires in COVID-19. The repertoire was sequenced with immunoSEQ multiplex PCR; TCRdb's copy has only in-frame clones and lacks some. Altogether around 230,000 clones are present, 85% being singletons, with the ten largest covering roughly 5.3%. Sequencing was performed on peripheral blood. These receptors were collected from a man aged 45-65 years with COVID-19, enrolled during active disease.

This chain joins TRBV28 and TRBJ1-6; D is unresolved. Germline loops: CDR1 MDHEN, CDR2 SYDVKM. V lost 2 bases, J lost 0 bases, and 5 bases lay in between. The CDR3 has 15 residues. The CDR3 sequence is CASSLGDSYNSPLHF. In nucleotides, the CDR3 is TGTGCCAGCAGTTTAGGAGACTCCTATAATTCACCCCTCCACTTT.

The table lists this clone with a count of one. The CDR3: CASSPDLNTEAFF. The CDR3 DNA follows: TGTGCCAGCAGCCCAGATTTAAACACTGAAGCTTTCTTT. J is TRBJ1-1 and V is TRBV7-3; unclear D gene. V was shortened by 5 bases and J by 2 bases, with 9 bases between the two germline ends. The CDR3 runs to 13 residues. CDR1 and CDR2 from the germline V gene are SGHTA and FQGTGA.

The V and J genes are TRBV5-8 and TRBJ1-2; the match to TRBD1 covers 7 bases. The V gene end was trimmed by 9 bases and the J gene end by 5 bases; junction bases not matched to a gene: 16. From germline, CDR1 is SGHTS and CDR2 YDEGEE. The CDR3 spans 15 residues. CDR3 bases: TGTGCCACCACCGGGACAGTGGCCTGGGGGTATGGCTACACCTTC. This encodes CATTGTVAWGYGYTF.

CDR3 residues: CASSPGDTGELFF. CDR3 DNA: TGTGCCAGCAGTCCGGGGGACACCGGGGAGCTGTTTTTT. V is TRBV6-5 and J is TRBJ2-2; tentatively, D is TRBD2 (6 bases). V gave up 5 bases and J gave up 3 bases, with 7 bases separating them. CDR1 MNHEY and CDR2 SVGAGI come from the germline V gene. The length of the CDR3 is 13 residues.

This clone appeared a single time. The chain is built from TRBV12-3 or TRBV12-4 and TRBJ1-1; TRBD1 is a possible D gene (5 bases). Trimming cost V 7 bases and J 7 bases, with 13 bases left between them. The CDR3 covers 12 residues. The CDR3 is CASTPGGGEAFF. The CDR3 coding sequence is TGTGCCAGCACCCCGGGGGGGGGTGAAGCTTTCTTT.

This sequence joins TRBV9 and TRBJ1-1; 7 nucleotides match TRBD1. CDR3 length: 13 residues. The germline gives CDR1 SGDLS, CDR2 YYNGEE. After removal of 3 bases from V and 4 bases from J, the junction contained 3 bases not matched to a gene. CDR3 residues: CASSDRGLTEAFF. CDR3 DNA: TGTGCCAGCAGCGACAGGGGACTCACTGAAGCTTTCTTT.

DNA of the CDR3: TGTGCCATCAGAGACAGGGCGGGAAACACCATATATTTT. Protein product: CAIRDRAGNTIYF. V gene TRBV10-3 combines with J gene TRBJ1-3, with 7 bases identical to TRBD1. V lost 6 bases and J lost 4; bases outside the gene matches: 3. This CDR3 is 13 amino acids long. The germline V gene has CDR1 ENHRY and CDR2 SYGVKD.

The chain is built from TRBV27 and TRBJ2-3; 8 nucleotides match TRBD1. The germline gives CDR1 MNHEY, CDR2 SMNVEV (reference sequence). V lost 6 bases, J lost 6 bases, and 8 bases stayed unmatched. The CDR3 has 14 residues. CDR3 protein: CASRPDRGWDTQYF. The DNA for the CDR3 is TGTGCCAGCAGGCCCGACAGGGGTTGGGATACGCAGTATTTT.

The chain has TRBV18 and TRBJ2-7; D ambiguous. The V gene's germline CDR1 is KGHSH and CDR2 LQKENI. The CDR3 sequence is 13 residues long. Trimming took 0 bases from V and 3 from J, leaving 6 bases between them. The CDR3 DNA follows: TGTGCCAGCTCACCACCGGCAGGCTACGAGCAGTACTTC. Encoded protein: CASSPPAGYEQYF.